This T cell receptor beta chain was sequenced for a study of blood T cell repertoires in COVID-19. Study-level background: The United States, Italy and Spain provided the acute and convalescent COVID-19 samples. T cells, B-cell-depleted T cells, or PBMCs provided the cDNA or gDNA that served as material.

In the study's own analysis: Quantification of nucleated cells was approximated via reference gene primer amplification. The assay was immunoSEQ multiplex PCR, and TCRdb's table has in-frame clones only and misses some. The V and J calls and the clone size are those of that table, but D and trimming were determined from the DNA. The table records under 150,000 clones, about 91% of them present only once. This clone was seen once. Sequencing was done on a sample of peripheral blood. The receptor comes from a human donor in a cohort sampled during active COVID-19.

The CDR3 region has the DNA TGCGCCAGCAGCTTAAGGGGACTAGCGGGGGCCGCTGCCGGCACAGATACGCAGTATTTT. Protein product: CASSLRGLAGAAAGTDTQYF. V and J are TRBV5-1 and TRBJ2-3; 14 bases match TRBD2. Germline V gene lookup returns CDR1 SGHRS and CDR2 YFSETQ. This CDR3 is 20 amino acids long. V was clipped by 2 bases and J by 1 base; unmatched bases: 12.